The TCR beta chain described here comes from a study of T cell responses to AZD1222 COVID-19 vaccine. TCRdb keeps only in-frame clones here, not all; method: immunoSEQ multiplex PCR. The sample has some 120,000 clones; about 87% are singletons. Concerning this clone itself: Its antigen is not known.

Study-wide results and limits: After two AZD1222 doses, spike-specific TCR breadth and depth rose versus day 0. The study identified only five to seven AZD1222 recipients as seropositive at baseline. Researchers report vaccine-associated CD4 TCRs spanning spike, with dominance at 160-218 and 743-854.

The TCR sequence derives from an adult in good health. The sequencing used peripheral blood, collected on day 0 of AZD1222 vaccination.

The CDR3 here is CASSAQPGQGAGGYTF. CDR3 in DNA: TGTGCCAGCAGTGCTCAACCGGGACAGGGGGCTGGTGGCTACACCTTC. The rearrangement uses TRBV6-1 and TRBJ1-2, with 12 nucleotides matching TRBD1. Germline V gene sequence: CDR1 MNHNS, CDR2 SASEGT. This CDR3 is 16 amino acids long. The V gene end was trimmed by 4 bases and the J gene end by 7 bases; junction bases not matched to a gene: 10.